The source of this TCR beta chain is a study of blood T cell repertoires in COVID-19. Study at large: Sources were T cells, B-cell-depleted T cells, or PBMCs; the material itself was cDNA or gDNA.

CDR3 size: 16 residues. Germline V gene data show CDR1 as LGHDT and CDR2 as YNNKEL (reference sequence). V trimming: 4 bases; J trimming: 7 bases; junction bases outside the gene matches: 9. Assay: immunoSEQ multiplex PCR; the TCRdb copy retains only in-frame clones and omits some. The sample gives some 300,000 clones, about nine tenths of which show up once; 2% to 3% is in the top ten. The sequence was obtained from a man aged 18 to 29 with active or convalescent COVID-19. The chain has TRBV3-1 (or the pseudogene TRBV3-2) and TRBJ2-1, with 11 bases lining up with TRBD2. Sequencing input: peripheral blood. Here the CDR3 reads CASSPLLAGVLNEQFF. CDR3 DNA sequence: TGTGCCAGCAGCCCTTTACTAGCGGGAGTTTTGAATGAGCAGTTCTTC.